This T cell receptor beta chain was found in a study of Ad26.COV2.S vaccination and SARS-CoV-2 variants (dated by TCRdb to about 2021). Concerning the study at large: Donors in the vaccine arm were drawn from COV1001, a multicentre, randomized, double-blind, placebo-controlled phase I-IIa trial testing Ad26.COV2.S in healthy adults. Dosing of Ad26.COV2.S was intramuscular, at either 5x10^10 or 1x10^11 viral particles, delivered as one shot or as two shots spaced 56 days apart. Sequencing of the TCRbeta repertoire served to evaluate the specificity and breadth of SARS-CoV-2-reactive T cell receptors following Ad26.COV2.S vaccination. A total of some 30 samples were included in the TCR-sequenced set, comprising around 19 Ad26.COV2.S vaccine recipients, 5 placebo recipients and 8 SARS-CoV-2 convalescent individuals. Trial participants were randomized into five groups of five, in which low-dose or high-dose Ad26.COV2.S was given once or twice, or placebo was given on both occasions. Investigators did not know the trial group allocation while performing experiments and assessing outcomes. The investigation overall reported the following: According to the authors, total T cell responses may have been underestimated by the TCR breadth and depth analyses. After vaccination, substantial breadth of spike-specific CD8+ and CD4+ T cell responses was reported. Comparing responses between vaccine doses or regimens was not something the study was powered to do. Compared with placebo recipients, Ad26.COV2.S recipients showed higher spike-specific TCR breadth (P = 0.0014). Vaccine and placebo recipients had comparable non-spike TCR breadth, which fits with the vaccine containing only spike.

About this clone: What this receptor recognizes is not known. Base quality data are lacking; no much larger clone is found one base away.

The CDR3 measures 9 amino acids from cysteine to phenylalanine. CDR3 DNA only is kept here, 27 bases in frame from base 1. CDR1 and CDR2 are drawn from the germline V gene (reference sequence): DFQATT, SNEGSKA. A distance of 10 bases separates the germline ends of V and J, which lose 6 bases and 11 bases respectively. The immunoSEQ Assay was the method used to sequence TCRbeta CDR3 regions. After extraction, genomic DNA underwent amplification by bias-controlled multiplex PCR, followed by high-throughput sequencing. In the source study's methods: To quantify the absolute abundance of every unique TCRbeta CDR3 region, sequences were collapsed and filtered. T cell fraction was estimated by normalization of TCRbeta template counts to usable DNA, with usable DNA being measured through amplification of reference genes present in all nucleated cells. Repertoire TCRs were annotated as SARS-CoV-2-specific by exact matching of V gene, CDR3 amino acid sequence and J gene to a known reactive TCR set. The reference SARS-CoV-2 TCR set was obtained from MIRA and was filtered for enrichment in COVID-19-positive ImmuneCODE repertoires, whereby public or cross-reactive TCRs were removed. Based on the MIRA antigens, annotated TCRs were further analysed at the level of specific ORF or position within ORF. Breadth was defined as annotated unique rearrangements over total unique productive rearrangements; depth was the summed frequency of those rearrangements. Group comparisons of TCR breadth used two-sided Wilcoxon rank-sum tests. Drawn from immuneACCESS, this table holds only the in-frame rearrangements with V and J called that TCRdb kept. Clones are partly lost; checked studies trace under half to an unresolved V gene and leave the rest unexplained. V, J and clone size reflect that table, while D and trimming were determined from the DNA. For this sample there are fewer than 400,000 clones; less than 90% appear just once. The ten largest clones add up to about 3.6% of the sample.

The treatment or condition label, as the study defines it: some 20 received Ad26.COV2.S at low or high dose, single or two shots; about five received placebo; per-sample allocation not given. For vaccine and placebo recipients, the sequenced repertoires came from samples collected on day 63 after the first injection. In Cohort 1b, about two dozen adults aged 18-55 years were enrolled at a single site in Boston, USA, between 29 July and 7 August 2020. Ad26.COV2.S was a replication-incompetent adenovirus type 26 vector that expressed a prefusion-stabilized SARS-CoV-2 spike protein derived from the original Wuhan strain.

The sequence joins TRBV20-1 to TRBJ1-2, with no reliable assignment of the D segment. The starting material was peripheral blood, obtained in a trial of Ad26.COV2.S vaccine versus placebo. The clonotype was recovered from a person between 18 and 65 years old who received the Ad26.COV2.S COVID-19 vaccine or a placebo. The DNA is as follows: TGCAGTGCACGACCATTTTACACCTTC. It specifies CSARPFYTF.